The clone carrying this TCR beta chain was counted between two and nine times. This specimen comes from a study of blood T cells in healthy people across ages. The authors ran a second PCR of roughly 6 to 12 cycles using a sample-barcoded 5' primer and a J-beta primer mix. MiXCR was run by TCRdb on the 5' RACE reads, yielding one entry per CDR3 protein. The sample has more than 1,000,000 distinct CDR3 sequences; roughly a quarter are singletons. For every donor, a draw yielded around 10 milliliters of peripheral blood. These data are also associated with another study on T cells of mothers and their children. That paper notes: The authors detected no persistent microchimeric T cell clones.

The TCR originated in a girl aged 2-9 years in good health. Sequencing input: blood.

The DNA for the CDR3 is TGCAGCGTTGAGGGCAGGGGCACAAAACTGTTTTTT. Protein product: CSVEGRGTKLFF. This sequence joins TRBV29-1 and TRBJ1-4, with a possible D match to TRBD1 (6 bases). This CDR3 comprises 12 residues. V dropped 3 bases and J dropped 10 bases, with 12 bases sitting between them. CDR1 and CDR2 from the germline V gene are SQVTM and ANQGSEA. Based on the CDR3 plus reference TRBV29-1 and TRBJ1-4, the full variable domain is SAVISQKPSRDICQRGTSLTIQCQVDSQVTMMFWYRQQPGQSLTLIATANQGSEATYESGFVIDKFPISRPNLTFSTLTVSNMSPEDSSIYLCSVEGRGTKLFFGSGTQLSVL.